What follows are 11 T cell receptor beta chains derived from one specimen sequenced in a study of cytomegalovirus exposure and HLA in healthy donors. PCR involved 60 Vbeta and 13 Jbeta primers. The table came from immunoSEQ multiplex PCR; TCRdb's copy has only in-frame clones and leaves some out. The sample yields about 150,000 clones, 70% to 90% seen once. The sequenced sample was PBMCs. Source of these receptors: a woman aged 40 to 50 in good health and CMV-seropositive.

CDR3 in amino acids: CASSKGHHEQFF. DNA of the CDR3: TGTGCCAGCAGCAAGGGGCACCATGAGCAGTTCTTC. The chain couples TRBV27 to TRBJ2-1; TRBD1 is a possible D gene (5 bases). Germline lookup yields CDR1 MNHEY and CDR2 SMNVEV (reference sequence). The CDR3 totals 12 residues. V lost 6 bases and J 8 bases, leaving 11 bases between the germline ends.

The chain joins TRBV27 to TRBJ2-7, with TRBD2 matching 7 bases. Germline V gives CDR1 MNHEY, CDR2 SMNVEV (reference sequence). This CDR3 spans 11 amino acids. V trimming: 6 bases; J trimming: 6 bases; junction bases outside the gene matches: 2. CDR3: CASRGGPEQYF. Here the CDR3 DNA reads TGTGCCAGCAGGGGAGGGCCCGAGCAGTACTTC.

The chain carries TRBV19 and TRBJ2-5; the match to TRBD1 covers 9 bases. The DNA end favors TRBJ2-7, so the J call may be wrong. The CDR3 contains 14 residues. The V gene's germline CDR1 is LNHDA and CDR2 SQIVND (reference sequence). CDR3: CASSKTGGASEQYF. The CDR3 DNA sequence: TGTGCCAGTAGTAAGACAGGGGGGGCTTCCGAGCAGTACTTC.

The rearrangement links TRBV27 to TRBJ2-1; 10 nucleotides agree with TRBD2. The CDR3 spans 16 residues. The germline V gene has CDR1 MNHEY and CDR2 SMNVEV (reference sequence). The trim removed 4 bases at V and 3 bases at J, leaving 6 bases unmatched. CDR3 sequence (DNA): TGTGCCAGCAGTTCCAGAGCGGGAGGGTACTACAATGAGCAGTTCTTC. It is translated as CASSSRAGGYYNEQFF.

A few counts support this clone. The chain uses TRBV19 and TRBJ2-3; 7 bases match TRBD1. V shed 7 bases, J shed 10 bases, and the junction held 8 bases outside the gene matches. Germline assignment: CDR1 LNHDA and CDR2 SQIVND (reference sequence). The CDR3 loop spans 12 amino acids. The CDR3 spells CASTGQAAAQYF. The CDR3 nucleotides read TGTGCCAGTACCGGACAGGCCGCGGCGCAGTATTTT.

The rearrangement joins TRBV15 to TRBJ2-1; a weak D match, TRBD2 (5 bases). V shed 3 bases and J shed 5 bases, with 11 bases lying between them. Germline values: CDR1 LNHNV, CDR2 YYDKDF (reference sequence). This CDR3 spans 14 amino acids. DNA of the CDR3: TGTGCCACCAGCAGTTTCGAGCGGAACAATGAGCAGTTCTTC. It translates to CATSSFERNNEQFF.

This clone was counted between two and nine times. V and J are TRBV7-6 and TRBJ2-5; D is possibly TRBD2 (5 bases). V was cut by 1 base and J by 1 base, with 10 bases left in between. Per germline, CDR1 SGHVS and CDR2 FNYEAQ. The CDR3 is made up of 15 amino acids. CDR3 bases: TGTGCCAGCAGCTTAGAACTAGTGGTCCAAGAGACCCAGTACTTC. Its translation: CASSLELVVQETQYF.

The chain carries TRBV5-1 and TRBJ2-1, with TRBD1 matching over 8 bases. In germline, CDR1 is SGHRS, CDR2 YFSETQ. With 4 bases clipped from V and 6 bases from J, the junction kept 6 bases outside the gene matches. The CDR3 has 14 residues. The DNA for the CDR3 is TGCGCCAGCAGCAGAAGGACAGGGTCCAATGAGCAGTTCTTC. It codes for CASSRRTGSNEQFF.

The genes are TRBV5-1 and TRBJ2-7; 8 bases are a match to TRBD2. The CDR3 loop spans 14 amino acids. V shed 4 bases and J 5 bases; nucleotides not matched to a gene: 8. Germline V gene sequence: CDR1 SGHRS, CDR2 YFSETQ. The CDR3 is CASSHPGLDNEQYF. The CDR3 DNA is TGCGCCAGCAGCCACCCGGGACTAGATAACGAGCAGTACTTC.

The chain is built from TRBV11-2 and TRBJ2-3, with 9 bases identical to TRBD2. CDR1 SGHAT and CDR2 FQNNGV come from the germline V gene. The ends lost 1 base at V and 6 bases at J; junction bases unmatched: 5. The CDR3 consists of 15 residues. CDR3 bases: TGTGCCAGCAGCTTAGCAGCGGGAGGCATGGATACGCAGTATTTT. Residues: CASSLAAGGMDTQYF.

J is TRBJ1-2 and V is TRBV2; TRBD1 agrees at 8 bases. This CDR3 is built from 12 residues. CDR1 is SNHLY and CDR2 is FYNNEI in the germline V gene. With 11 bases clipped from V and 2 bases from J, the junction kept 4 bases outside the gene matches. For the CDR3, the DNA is TGTGCCCGAAGGACAGGGAACTATGGCTACACCTTC. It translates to CARRTGNYGYTF.